These 15 T cell receptor beta chains came from one sample sequenced in a study of PD-L1 blockade in urothelial cancer. Assay used: immunoSEQ multiplex PCR; TCRdb lists only in-frame clones, some missing. The sample shows 130,000 or so clones, around 85% of them seen only once. The time point was: pretreatment peripheral blood. The sequenced sample was PBMCs, obtained around atezolizumab (anti-PD-L1) treatment. The receptors here all came from a man aged 50-59 years with urothelial cancer.

V usage is TRBV6-1 and J usage is TRBJ1-5; D call uncertain. V lost 1 base and J lost 0, with 7 bases in between. Germline loops: CDR1 MNHNS, CDR2 SASEGT. This CDR3 has 15 residues. CDR3 protein: CASSEDSYSNQPQHF. CDR3 DNA sequence: TGTGCCAGCAGTGAAGACAGCTATAGCAATCAGCCCCAGCATTTT.

The J gene is TRBJ2-3, the V gene TRBV10-1; 8 bases map to TRBD2. CDR3 length: 15 residues. V shed 5 bases, J shed 3 bases, and the junction held 7 bases outside the gene matches. CDR1 is WNHNN and CDR2 is SYGVQD in the germline V gene (reference sequence). The CDR3 bases are TGCGCCAGCAGTCCCAGCGGGAGATCAACAGATACGCAGTATTTT. It yields the protein CASSPSGRSTDTQYF.

The chain couples TRBV25-1 to TRBJ2-2; 7 bases map to TRBD1. The germline gives CDR1 MGHDK, CDR2 SYGVNS. This CDR3 has 17 amino acids. V shed 4 bases and J 2 bases; nucleotides not matched to a gene: 10. CDR3 region: CASSGFQGDINTGELFF. The CDR3 bases are TGTGCCAGCAGTGGGTTTCAGGGGGACATTAACACCGGGGAGCTGTTTTTT.

V is TRBV5-6 and J is TRBJ1-3; D gene unclear. The CDR3 is 14 residues long. The germline V gene encodes CDR1 SGHDT and CDR2 YYEEEE. Trimming stripped 4 bases from V and 6 bases from J, with 14 bases between. CDR3 nucleotide sequence: TGTGCCAGCAGCCCCATGGGAGTGCCAAACACCATATATTTT. Translated: CASSPMGVPNTIYF.

The chain joins TRBV28 to TRBJ2-7; D possibly corresponds to TRBD2 (6 bases). V lost 3 bases to trimming and J lost 6 bases, with 15 bases between them. This CDR3 spans 14 amino acids. Germline CDR1 MDHEN, CDR2 SYDVKM. Written as DNA, the CDR3 is TGTGCCAGCAGTTTTTCTGGAGGGGTGAGCGAGCAGTACTTC. Residues: CASSFSGGVSEQYF.

The genes are TRBV5-4 and TRBJ1-2; a possible D gene is TRBD1 (6 bases). The germline V and J ends were trimmed by 1 base and 8 bases, with 18 bases remaining between them. CDR3 size: 15 residues. Germline CDR1 reads SGHNT; CDR2 reads YYREEE (reference sequence). The CDR3 DNA reads TGTGCCAGCAGCTTGTACCAGGGGCAGGTAGGAGGCTACACCTTC. The encoded protein is CASSLYQGQVGGYTF.

This clone came up a few times. One junction end does not reproduce the germline sequence, and a read error may be involved. The V call is TRBV7-3, the J call TRBJ2-2; 8 nucleotides line up with TRBD1. Germline assignment: CDR1 SGHTA and CDR2 FQGTGA. This CDR3 is built from 15 residues. CDR3 bases: TGTGCCAGCAGCCTAACAGGGGGACCCACCGGGGAGCTGTTTTTT. Its translation: CASSLTGGPTGELFF.

The chain is built from TRBV2 and TRBJ2-1; TRBD2 matches at 7 bases. CDR3 length equals 15 residues. The ends lost 2 bases at V and 5 bases at J; junction bases unmatched: 6. Germline V gene lookup returns CDR1 SNHLY and CDR2 FYNNEI. The CDR3, as DNA: TGTGCCAGCAGTGAACTCGGACTAGAGAACAATGAGCAGTTCTTC. Its translation is CASSELGLENNEQFF.

This clone appeared once. The rearrangement uses TRBV5-6 and TRBJ2-6, with TRBD1 identical over 7 bases. Germline CDR1 reads SGHDT; CDR2 reads YYEEEE. The trim removed 2 bases at V and 3 bases at J, leaving 5 bases unmatched. CDR3 length equals 16 residues. The CDR3 DNA follows: TGTGCCAGCAGCTTAAACAGGGGATATGGGGCCAACGTCCTGACTTTC. Amino acids: CASSLNRGYGANVLTF.

In this sample, this clone turned up once. The chain is built from TRBV28 and TRBJ2-4, with 11 bases fitting TRBD2. CDR3 length equals 19 residues. Trimming took 2 bases from V and 0 from J; bases not matched to a gene: 9. Germline CDR1 and CDR2: MDHEN and SYDVKM. The CDR3 protein is CASSLGDLAGGKAKNIQYF. CDR3 nucleotide sequence: TGTGCCAGCAGTTTAGGTGACCTAGCGGGGGGCAAAGCCAAAAACATTCAGTACTTC.

V and J are TRBV2 and TRBJ2-5; no clear D. V was cut by 7 bases and J by 3 bases, with 12 bases left in between. CDR3 length: 13 amino acids. CDR1 and CDR2 from the germline V gene are SNHLY and FYNNEI. The CDR3, as DNA: TGTGCCAGCACGTTCCGCCGAGAAGAGACCCAGTACTTC. Amino acid sequence: CASTFRREETQYF.

The genes are TRBV28 and TRBJ2-5, with 7 positions matching TRBD1. This CDR3 spans 14 amino acids. V was clipped by 7 bases and J by 5 bases; unmatched bases: 10. Germline loops: CDR1 MDHEN, CDR2 SYDVKM. CDR3 amino acids: CASIRTGAVETQYF. For the CDR3, the DNA is TGTGCCAGCATCCGGACAGGAGCTGTTGAGACCCAGTACTTC.

V and J are TRBV11-2 and TRBJ2-5; D gene unclear. CDR3 length: 11 amino acids. Looked up from germline, CDR1 is SGHAT and CDR2 is FQNNGV. V lost 10 bases, J lost 7 bases, and 13 bases lay in between. The CDR3 bases are TGTGCCACCAGAATCCCGGGGACCCAGTACTTC. Residues: CATRIPGTQYF.

This chain uses TRBV9 with TRBJ1-2; 9 bases map to TRBD1. V lost 3 bases to trimming and J lost 5 bases; unmatched junction nucleotides: 2. From germline, CDR1 is SGDLS and CDR2 YYNGEE. This CDR3 comprises 13 residues. The CDR3 coding sequence is TGTGCCAGCAGCGCCGGGACAGGGTATGGCTACACCTTC. Its protein is CASSAGTGYGYTF.

The chain combines TRBV7-9 with TRBJ1-2; a possible D gene is TRBD1 (6 bases). This CDR3 region has 16 residues. Germline CDR1 and CDR2: SEHNR and FQNEAQ (reference sequence). Trimming stripped 6 bases from V and 0 bases from J, with 17 bases between. The CDR3 loop is CASSEYRQAANYGYTF. CDR3 DNA: TGTGCCAGCAGTGAGTATAGACAGGCGGCTAACTATGGCTACACCTTC.